These 29 T cell receptor beta chains originate from one sample sequenced in a study of memory CD4+ T cells and cytomegalovirus serostatus. Single viable CD3+CD4+CD8-CD45RO+ cells were sorted as the memory CD4+ T cells. Clones were sequenced by immunoSEQ multiplex PCR, and TCRdb holds only the in-frame ones, with some missing. The profile shows about 82,000 clones, roughly 80% of them singletons. The material sequenced was memory CD4+ T cells from blood. The receptors shown here come from an adult in good health and CMV-seronegative.

This clone was observed a handful of times. For the CDR3, the DNA is TGTGCCAGCAGCTTAGGAAACAGCTACTCCACTGAAGCTTTCTTT. Protein: CASSLGNSYSTEAFF. This chain uses TRBV11-3 with TRBJ1-1; D gene uncertain. Germline CDR1 and CDR2: SGHNT and YENEEA. This CDR3 region has 15 residues. Trimming took off 1 base at V and 4 bases at J, with 13 bases between the two ends.

The chain uses TRBV30 and TRBJ2-5, with 8 bases matching TRBD2. The trim removed 1 base at V and 2 bases at J, leaving 12 bases unmatched. The CDR3 totals 17 residues. Germline CDR1 GTSNPN, CDR2 SVGIG (reference sequence). The CDR3 region is CAWSEGSGGGIQETQYF. CDR3 DNA sequence: TGTGCCTGGAGTGAAGGATCGGGCGGGGGGATTCAAGAGACCCAGTACTTC.

V gene TRBV9 combines with J gene TRBJ1-6, with TRBD1 matching over 11 bases. The germline V gene has CDR1 SGDLS and CDR2 YYNGEE. The CDR3 runs 15 residues. V trimming: 4 bases; J trimming: 7 bases; junction bases outside the gene matches: 4. For the CDR3, the DNA is TGTGCCAGCAGCCTACGGACAGGGGGCAATTCACCCCTCCACTTT. This gives the protein CASSLRTGGNSPLHF.

This rearrangement joins TRBV9 to TRBJ2-2; perhaps TRBD2 as D (7 bases). This CDR3 has 16 amino acids. The V end lost 5 bases, the J end lost 6 bases, and 20 bases lay between the germline ends. Germline CDR1 reads SGDLS; CDR2 reads YYNGEE. The CDR3 region has the DNA TGTGCCAGCAGGGAGGGGGGGACCGCTAACGCCGGGGAGCTGTTTTTT. Translating gives CASREGGTANAGELFF.

This chain uses TRBV6-5 with TRBJ2-3, with D unclear. This CDR3 contains 14 residues. V lost 0 bases to trimming and J lost 6 bases, with 10 bases between them. In germline, CDR1 is MNHEY, CDR2 SVGAGI. The chain's CDR3 is CASSYSGGLDTQYF. DNA of the CDR3: TGTGCCAGCAGTTACTCAGGCGGCCTTGATACGCAGTATTTT.

This rearrangement joins TRBV29-1 to TRBJ2-1; 15 nucleotides agree with TRBD2. Germline trimming cut 7 bases from V and 5 bases from J; bases unmatched to any gene: 12. In germline, CDR1 is SQVTM, CDR2 ANQGSEA. The CDR3 has 17 residues. In DNA form, the CDR3 reads TGCAGCGCCGGGACTAGCGGGGGGCGAGATTTGAACAATGAGCAGTTCTTC. Its protein product is CSAGTSGGRDLNNEQFF.

This clone came up a few times. CDR3 DNA sequence: TGCGCCAGCAGTCCAGGGGCTTCGGCCAAAAACATTCAGTACTTC. This codes for CASSPGASAKNIQYF. J is TRBJ2-4 and V is TRBV4-3, with D possibly being TRBD1 (6 bases). Looked up from germline, CDR1 is LGHNA and CDR2 is YSLEER. V was clipped by 6 bases and J by 1 base, with 13 bases between them. The CDR3 has 15 residues.

The CDR3 DNA sequence: TGTGCCAGCAACTACAGGGGGCGCAGCTATGGCTACACCTTC. Its protein product is CASNYRGRSYGYTF. The genes are TRBV9 and TRBJ1-2; 9 bases fit TRBD1. Losses at the gene ends were 6 bases for V and 4 bases for J; bases not matched to a gene: 7. The CDR3 covers 14 residues. Looked up from germline, CDR1 is SGDLS and CDR2 is YYNGEE.

The chain links TRBV5-5 to TRBJ2-3; possible D gene TRBD1, 6 bases. The CDR3 loop spans 14 amino acids. From germline, CDR1 is SGHKS and CDR2 YYEKEE (reference sequence). The V and J ends lost 2 bases and 2 bases respectively, with 9 bases between them. Written as DNA, the CDR3 is TGTGCCAGCAGCTTAGACAGGCTCACAGATACGCAGTATTTT. Translated: CASSLDRLTDTQYF.

This clone was recorded a few times. The V and J genes are TRBV4-1 and TRBJ1-2, with D possibly being TRBD1 (6 bases). The CDR3 contains 15 residues. The V end lost 1 base, the J end lost 1 base, and 10 bases lay between the germline ends. CDR1 and CDR2 (germline): MGHRA, YSYEKL. CDR3 sequence reads: CASSQATDSNYGYTF. CDR3 nucleotides: TGCGCCAGCAGCCAAGCCACGGACAGTAACTATGGCTACACCTTC.

The V and J genes are TRBV9 and TRBJ2-7; TRBD1 is a possible D gene (5 bases). Germline V lookup: CDR1 SGDLS, CDR2 YYNGEE. The CDR3 totals 13 residues. With 0 bases removed from V and 6 bases from J, the gap between germline ends came to 10 bases. CDR3 nucleotide sequence: TGTGCCAGCAGCGTAGACAGGCTGGGCGAGCAGTACTTC. This encodes CASSVDRLGEQYF.

This clone was detected once. CDR3 sequence reads: CASSFGGAADTQYF. The DNA for the CDR3 is TGTGCCAGCAGCTTCGGGGGGGCCGCAGATACGCAGTATTTT. The genes are TRBV7-2 and TRBJ2-3, with 8 bases lining up with TRBD2. V trimming: 3 bases; J trimming: 4 bases; junction bases outside the gene matches: 3. In germline, CDR1 is SGHTA, CDR2 FQGNSA. CDR3 length: 14 amino acids.

The V gene is TRBV5-4, the J gene TRBJ2-7; no reliable D call. CDR1 is SGHNT, CDR2 YYREEE, per germline (reference sequence). V lost 2 bases, J lost 5 bases, and 8 bases lay in between. There are 12 residues in the CDR3. As DNA, the CDR3 is TGTGCCAGCAGCTTAAGCGACCACGAGCAGTACTTC. It codes for CASSLSDHEQYF.

This chain uses TRBV10-1 with TRBJ2-3; TRBD2 is a possible D gene (6 bases). Trimming cost V 2 bases and J 0 bases, with 12 bases left between them. Germline assignment: CDR1 WNHNN and CDR2 SYGVQD (reference sequence). The CDR3 has 16 amino acids. The DNA for the CDR3 is TGCGCCAGCAGTGAGATATTTGGGGGGAGCACAGATACGCAGTATTTT. It yields the protein CASSEIFGGSTDTQYF.

There are a few counts of this clone. This chain connects TRBV5-1 to TRBJ1-2; maybe TRBD1 (6 bases). CDR1 SGHRS and CDR2 YFSETQ come from the germline V gene. V shed 0 bases and J shed 6 bases, with 30 bases lying between them. This CDR3 comprises 20 residues. DNA for the CDR3: TGCGCCAGCAGCTTGGATCGGGGGGCGGCAGGTATTAGGGTTGAGCATGGCTACACCTTC. Amino acids: CASSLDRGAAGIRVEHGYTF.

CDR3 loop: CASSGQGVAGELFF. CDR3 bases: TGTGCCAGCAGTGGGCAGGGTGTTGCCGGGGAGCTGTTTTTT. J is TRBJ2-2 and V is TRBV6-1; D is perhaps TRBD1 (5 bases). There are 14 residues in the CDR3. Germline V gene sequence: CDR1 MNHNS, CDR2 SASEGT. Trimming shortened V by 4 bases and J by 6 bases, and 12 bases separated the two germline ends.

The chain employs TRBV15 and TRBJ1-5, with D uncertain. CDR3 length: 15 residues. In germline, CDR1 is LNHNV, CDR2 YYDKDF (reference sequence). With 1 base removed from V and 3 bases from J, the gap between germline ends came to 10 bases. The CDR3 region is CATSRGGEVNQPQHF. In nucleotides, the CDR3 is TGTGCCACCAGCAGAGGTGGGGAGGTCAATCAGCCCCAGCATTTT.

This chain connects TRBV7-8 to TRBJ2-7; 11 bases are a match to TRBD2. V dropped 3 bases and J dropped 6; count of bases not matched to a gene: 10. This CDR3 has 16 residues. Germline CDR1 reads SGHVS; CDR2 reads FQNEAQ. The CDR3, as DNA: TGTGCCAGCAGCTTCCCCTATAGCGGGGGGGCAGGCGAGCAGTACTTC. This codes for CASSFPYSGGAGEQYF.

V usage is TRBV5-1 and J usage is TRBJ2-2; 7 bases are shared with TRBD1. Unmatched junction bases numbered 6, after V lost 4 bases and J lost 3 bases. CDR1 SGHRS and CDR2 YFSETQ come from the germline V gene. The CDR3 has 15 amino acids. CDR3 region: CASSQKTGHTGELFF. CDR3 bases: TGCGCCAGCAGCCAGAAGACAGGGCACACCGGGGAGCTGTTTTTT.

The V and J genes are TRBV9 and TRBJ2-2; D is perhaps TRBD1 (6 bases). The germline V gene has CDR1 SGDLS and CDR2 YYNGEE. This CDR3 is 17 amino acids long. The ends were cut back, 0 bases at V and 5 bases at J, with 17 bases in the middle. The CDR3 reads CASSVEGQRWGTGELFF. CDR3 nucleotide sequence: TGTGCCAGCAGCGTAGAAGGACAGCGCTGGGGGACCGGGGAGCTGTTTTTT.

This clone was counted only a few times. V and J are TRBV18 and TRBJ1-1; D possibly corresponds to TRBD1 (6 bases). CDR3 length equals 12 residues. Germline CDR1 and CDR2: KGHSH and LQKENI. V dropped 5 bases and J dropped 4 bases, with 8 bases sitting between them. The CDR3 is CASSTGTTEAFF. The CDR3 nucleotides are TGTGCCAGCTCAACAGGGACCACTGAAGCTTTCTTT.

The sample holds a few counts of this clone. The chain recombines TRBV5-6 with TRBJ1-2; D is uncertain. The germline gives CDR1 SGHDT, CDR2 YYEEEE. The CDR3 totals 13 residues. Deletions cut 0 bases from V and 8 bases from J, with 11 bases between. The CDR3 coding sequence is TGTGCCAGCAGCTTGGAGTGGCAACAAGGCTACACCTTC. This gives the protein CASSLEWQQGYTF.

This chain uses TRBV10-2 with TRBJ1-5, with TRBD1 as a possible D gene (5 bases). Germline assignment: CDR1 WSHSY and CDR2 SAAADI. The CDR3 consists of 13 residues. V shed 6 bases and J shed 2 bases, with 8 bases lying between them. The CDR3 region is CASSEGGNQPQHF. As DNA, the CDR3 is TGCGCCAGCAGCGAAGGGGGCAATCAGCCCCAGCATTTT.

This chain joins TRBV5-8 and TRBJ1-1; maybe TRBD1 (6 bases). CDR3 length: 16 amino acids. Germline CDR1 is SGHTS and CDR2 is YDEGEE. The V and J ends lost 0 bases and 3 bases respectively, with 15 bases between them. CDR3 in amino acids: CASSLAWGAGDTEAFF. The CDR3 DNA sequence: TGTGCCAGCAGCTTGGCCTGGGGGGCCGGGGACACTGAAGCTTTCTTT.

The V call is TRBV11-3, the J call TRBJ2-3; either TRBD1 or TRBD2 may supply D (5 bases each). The length of the CDR3 is 15 residues. The germline V and J ends were trimmed by 3 bases and 2 bases, with 12 bases remaining between them. Germline lookup yields CDR1 SGHNT and CDR2 YENEEA. This chain's CDR3 is CASSLSGTDTDTQYF. The CDR3 DNA follows: TGTGCCAGCAGCTTGTCAGGGACCGACACAGATACGCAGTATTTT.

The CDR3 spells CASSRSDRGSGNTIYF. The CDR3 nucleotides read TGTGCCAGCAGCAGATCGGACAGGGGTTCTGGAAACACCATATATTTT. The chain joins TRBV7-9 to TRBJ1-3; 9 bases map to TRBD1. The V gene's germline CDR1 is SEHNR and CDR2 FQNEAQ (reference sequence). The length of the CDR3 is 16 residues. J was trimmed by 1 base and V by 5 bases; bases with no gene match: 6.

This chain joins TRBV7-2 and TRBJ1-1; possible D gene TRBD1, 6 bases. The CDR3 consists of 15 residues. V lost 5 bases, J lost 7 bases, and 20 bases lay in between. Germline V gives CDR1 SGHTA, CDR2 FQGNSA. The CDR3 DNA is TGTGCCAGCAGCCCGATGGGGGGGGGCCGTGGTGAAGCTTTCTTT. Protein: CASSPMGGGRGEAFF.

This sequence joins TRBV9 and TRBJ1-6; D is ambiguous. The V gene's germline CDR1 is SGDLS and CDR2 YYNGEE. CDR3 size: 14 residues. V was clipped by 0 bases and J by 8 bases, with 9 bases between them. This CDR3 is CASSVGFTYSPLHF. DNA of the CDR3: TGTGCCAGCAGCGTAGGTTTCACTTATTCACCCCTCCACTTT.

The J gene is TRBJ1-5, the V gene TRBV19; no definite D call. V was clipped by 4 bases and J by 0 bases, with 28 bases between them. Per germline, CDR1 LNHDA and CDR2 SQIVND (reference sequence). This CDR3 comprises 21 residues. The CDR3 protein is CASSNAVPLSLADYSNQPQHF. The CDR3 bases are TGTGCCAGTAGTAACGCTGTCCCCCTTTCTCTGGCGGATTATAGCAATCAGCCCCAGCATTTT.